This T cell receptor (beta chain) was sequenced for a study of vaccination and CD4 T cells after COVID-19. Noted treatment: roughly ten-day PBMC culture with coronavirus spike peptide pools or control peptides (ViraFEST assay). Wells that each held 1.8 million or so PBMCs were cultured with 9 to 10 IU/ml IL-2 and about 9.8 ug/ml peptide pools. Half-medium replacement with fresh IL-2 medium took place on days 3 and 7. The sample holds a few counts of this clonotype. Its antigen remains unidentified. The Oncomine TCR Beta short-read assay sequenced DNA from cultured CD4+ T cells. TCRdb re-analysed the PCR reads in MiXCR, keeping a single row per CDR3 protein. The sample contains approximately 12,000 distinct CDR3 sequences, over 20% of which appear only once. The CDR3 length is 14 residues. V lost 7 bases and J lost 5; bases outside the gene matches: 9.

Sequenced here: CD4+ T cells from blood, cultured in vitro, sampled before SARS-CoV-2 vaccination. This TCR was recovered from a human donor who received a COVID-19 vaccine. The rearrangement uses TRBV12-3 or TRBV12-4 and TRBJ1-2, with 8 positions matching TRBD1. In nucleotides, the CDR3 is TGTGCCAGCACCCGAGGACAGGGCATTTATGGCTACACCTTC. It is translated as CASTRGQGIYGYTF.